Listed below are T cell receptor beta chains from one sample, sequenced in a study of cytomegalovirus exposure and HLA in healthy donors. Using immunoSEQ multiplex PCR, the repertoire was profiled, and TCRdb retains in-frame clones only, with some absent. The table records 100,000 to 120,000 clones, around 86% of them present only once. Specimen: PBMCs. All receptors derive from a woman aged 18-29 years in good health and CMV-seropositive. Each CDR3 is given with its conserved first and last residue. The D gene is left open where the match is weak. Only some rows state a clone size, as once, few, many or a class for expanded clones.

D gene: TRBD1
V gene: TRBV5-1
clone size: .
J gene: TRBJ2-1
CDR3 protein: CASLGGDQQFF
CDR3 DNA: TGCGCCAGTTTAGGGGGCGATCAACAGTTCTTC

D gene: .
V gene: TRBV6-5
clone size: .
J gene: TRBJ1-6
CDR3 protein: CASSYTGFYNSPLHF
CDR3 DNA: TGTGCCAGCAGTTACACAGGGTTCTATAATTCACCCCTCCACTTT

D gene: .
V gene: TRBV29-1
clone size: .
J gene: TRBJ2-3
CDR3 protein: CSVEFQNTDTQYF
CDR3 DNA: TGCAGCGTTGAGTTTCAGAACACAGATACGCAGTATTTT

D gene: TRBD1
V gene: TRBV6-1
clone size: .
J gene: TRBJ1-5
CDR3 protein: CASSAQGTGHQPQHF
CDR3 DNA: TGTGCCAGCAGTGCCCAGGGGACAGGGCATCAGCCCCAGCATTTT

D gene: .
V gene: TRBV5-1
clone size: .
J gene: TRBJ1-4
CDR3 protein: CASSLDGRREKLFF
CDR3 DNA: TGCGCCAGCAGCTTGGATGGCCGTCGTGAAAAACTGTTTTTT

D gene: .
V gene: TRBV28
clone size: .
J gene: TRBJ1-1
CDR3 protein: CASSFRQRNTEAFF
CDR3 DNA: TGTGCCAGCAGTTTCAGACAGCGTAACACTGAAGCTTTCTTT

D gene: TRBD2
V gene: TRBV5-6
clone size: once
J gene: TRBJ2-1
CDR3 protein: CASSSDGSGRANEQFF
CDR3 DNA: TGTGCCAGCAGCTCCGACGGTAGCGGGAGGGCCAATGAGCAGTTCTTC

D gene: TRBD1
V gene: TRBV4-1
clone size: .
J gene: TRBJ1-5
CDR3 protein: CASSLGDRENQPQHF
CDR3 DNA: TGCGCCAGCAGCCTGGGGGACAGGGAAAATCAGCCCCAGCATTTT

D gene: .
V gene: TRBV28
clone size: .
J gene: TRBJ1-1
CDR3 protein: CASSLGGAREAFF
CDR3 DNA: TGTGCCAGCAGTTTGGGAGGCGCTCGTGAAGCTTTCTTT

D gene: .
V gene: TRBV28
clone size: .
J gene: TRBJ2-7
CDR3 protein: CASSSPVGPGDEQYF
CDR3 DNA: TGTGCCAGCAGTTCCCCGGTTGGGCCAGGGGATGAGCAGTACTTC